The 7 T cell receptor beta chains reported below all come from one sample, sequenced in a study of Ad26.COV2.S vaccination and SARS-CoV-2 variants. Sequencing used immunoSEQ multiplex PCR; TCRdb keeps in-frame clones, though not all of them. This table holds about 450,000 clones, 85% to 90% found once. Specified treatment: some 20 received Ad26.COV2.S at low or high dose, single or two shots; several received placebo; per-sample allocation not given. Samples were taken on day 63 after the first vaccine or placebo injection. This material consisted of peripheral blood, taken in a trial of Ad26.COV2.S vaccine versus placebo. All receptors come from a person aged 18-60 years who received the Ad26.COV2.S COVID-19 vaccine or a placebo.

The V and J genes are TRBV6-5 and TRBJ1-1; D unresolved. CDR3 length equals 14 residues. V lost 4 bases, J lost 1 base, and 10 bases lay in between. CDR1 MNHEY and CDR2 SVGAGI come from the germline V gene. The CDR3 nucleotides read TGTGCCAGCAGTTGGGCAGGAGGGAACACTGAAGCTTTCTTT. Translated: CASSWAGGNTEAFF.

The gene calls are TRBV5-4 and TRBJ1-2, with 9 positions matching TRBD1. V shed 1 base and J 7 bases; nucleotides not matched to a gene: 17. The germline CDR1 and CDR2 sequences are SGHNT and YYREEE (reference sequence). CDR3 size: 18 residues. The CDR3, as DNA: TGTGCCAGCAGCTTGTTCGACACACCGGGACAGGGCGACTTTGGCTACACCTTC. As protein: CASSLFDTPGQGDFGYTF. The full variable domain, rest sourced from reference TRBV5-4 and TRBJ1-2, is ETGVTQSPTHLIKTRGQQVTLRCSSQSGHNTVSWYQQALGQGPQFIFQYYREEENGRGNFPPRFSGLQFPNYSSELNVNALELDDSALYLCASSLFDTPGQGDFGYTFGSGTRLTVV.

The CDR3 spells CASSKANRAPYEQYV. CDR3 coding DNA: TGTGCCAGCAGCAAAGCCAACAGGGCCCCCTACGAGCAGTACGTC. This chain links TRBV21-1 with TRBJ2-7; TRBD1 is the table's D call and was not checked against the DNA. TRBV21-1 is deemed a pseudogene. This CDR3 is 15 amino acids long.

This rearrangement joins TRBV7-2 to TRBJ2-1, with 8 bases matching TRBD2. Per the germline V gene, CDR1 is SGHTA and CDR2 is FQGNSA. The CDR3 runs to 15 residues. V was clipped by 3 bases and J by 1 base; unmatched bases: 2. The CDR3 is CASSFSGTSYNEQFF. In nucleotides, the CDR3 is TGTGCCAGCAGCTTTAGCGGGACTTCCTACAATGAGCAGTTCTTC.

A single count supports this clone. This chain joins TRBV19 and TRBJ1-4; no clear D. Germline loops: CDR1 LNHDA, CDR2 SQIVND (reference sequence). V lost 3 bases and J lost 5, with 10 bases in between. The CDR3 has 14 amino acids. The CDR3 DNA is TGTGCCAGTAGTATGTATGGGATGAATGAAAAACTGTTTTTT. Protein sequence: CASSMYGMNEKLFF.

This clone has more than one count but fewer than ten. CDR3 in amino acids: CASSLRREKNIQYF. The CDR3 region has the DNA TGTGCCAGCAGTTTGAGACGGGAGAAAAACATTCAGTACTTC. The J gene is TRBJ2-4, the V gene TRBV27; D is possibly TRBD2 (6 bases). Trimming took 3 bases from V and 4 from J, leaving 10 bases between them. The CDR3 extends over 14 amino acids. Germline CDR1 is MNHEY and CDR2 is SMNVEV (reference sequence).

The rearrangement uses TRBV27 and TRBJ2-5; D gene unclear. V gave up 4 bases and J gave up 3 bases, with 12 bases separating them. The germline gives CDR1 MNHEY, CDR2 SMNVEV (reference sequence). The CDR3 totals 14 residues. CDR3 nucleotides: TGTGCCAGCAGTTCCCTCGCCAGGAAAGAGACCCAGTACTTC. Amino acid sequence: CASSSLARKETQYF.